The rows below give T cell receptor beta chains drawn from one sample of a study of blood T cell repertoires in COVID-19. Generated by immunoSEQ multiplex PCR, the TCRdb table keeps only in-frame clones and is missing some. The profile covers 490,000 or so clones, with 88% appearing a single time and 8% to 9.5% taken by the ten largest. Sequencing was done on a sample of PBMCs or T cells enriched from blood (not recorded which). The receptors stem from a woman aged 55 to 70 who had recovered from COVID-19. CDR3s include the opening cysteine and the closing phenylalanine or tryptophan. Fields, in order: D gene, V gene, J gene, CDR3 DNA, CDR3 protein. D genes are given only for firm matches.

D: TRBD1
V: TRBV10-3
J: TRBJ2-2
DNA: TGTGCCATCAGCCGACTTGGACAGGTTAACGTCGGGGAGCTGTTTTTT
CDR3: CAISRLGQVNVGELFF

D: NA
V: TRBV19
J: TRBJ1-2
DNA: TGTGCCAGTAGTTCATTTTTTGTTCTCGGGGGGAGCTATGGCTACACCTTC
CDR3: CASSSFFVLGGSYGYTF

D: NA
V: TRBV18
J: TRBJ1-1
DNA: TGTGCCAGCTCGCTCAGGGTTAACACTGAAGCTTTCTTT
CDR3: CASSLRVNTEAFF

D: TRBD2
V: TRBV7-2
J: TRBJ2-5
DNA: TGTGCCAGCAGCTTAGCGGTTACTAGCGGGCAAGAGACCCAGTACTTC
CDR3: CASSLAVTSGQETQYF

D: NA
V: TRBV4-1
J: TRBJ1-3
DNA: TGCGCCAGCAGCCAAGGACTGAACTCTGGAAACACCATATATTTT
CDR3: CASSQGLNSGNTIYF

D: NA
V: TRBV14
J: TRBJ1-1
DNA: TGTGCCAGCAGCCGCCTGAGAAACACTGAAGCTTTCTTT
CDR3: CASSRLRNTEAFF

D: TRBD1
V: TRBV18
J: TRBJ1-6
DNA: TGTGCCAGCTCACCACTCGGGACAGTGTATAATTCACCCCTCCACTTT
CDR3: CASSPLGTVYNSPLHF

D: TRBD2
V: TRBV19
J: TRBJ2-4
DNA: TGTGCCAGTAGGGGAGGGCTAGGGAATTTAGGCAAAAACATTCAGTACTTC
CDR3: CASRGGLGNLGKNIQYF

D: TRBD1
V: TRBV10-1
J: TRBJ2-3
DNA: TGCGCCAGCAGTATCGGGACAGGGAGAAGAGATACGCAGTATTTT
CDR3: CASSIGTGRRDTQYF

D: TRBD1
V: TRBV27
J: TRBJ2-5
DNA: TGTGCCAGCAGCAGACAGGGGGCGAGGGAGACCCAGTACTTC
CDR3: CASSRQGARETQYF

D: NA
V: TRBV18
J: TRBJ1-3
DNA: TGTGCCAGCTCGTCCTCCGCCTCGGGCTCTGGAAACACCATATATTTT
CDR3: CASSSSASGSGNTIYF

D: NA
V: TRBV3-1/TRBV3-2
J: TRBJ2-3
DNA: TGTGCCAGCAGCCGTCCTCGGGGGACTAGCACAGATACGCAGTATTTT
CDR3: CASSRPRGTSTDTQYF

D: TRBD1
V: TRBV5-1
J: TRBJ2-4
DNA: TGCGCCAGCAGCTTGGGGTCAGGGGGCAAAAACATTCAGTACTTC
CDR3: CASSLGSGGKNIQYF

D: NA
V: TRBV24-1
J: TRBJ2-1
DNA: TGTGCCACCAGTGTCGGGTCGGGGTCTGAGCAGTTCTTC
CDR3: CATSVGSGSEQFF

D: NA
V: TRBV7-8
J: TRBJ2-1
DNA: TGTGCCAGCAGCCCGCAACCTTCAGGCTCCTACAATGAGCAGTTCTTC
CDR3: CASSPQPSGSYNEQFF